This T cell receptor (beta chain) was sequenced in a study of T cells in Graves' hyperthyroidism and ophthalmopathy. Regarding the study as a whole: Most clonotypes expanded in thyroid above 0.001 were likewise present in blood.

The CDR3 spans 17 residues. The V gene end was trimmed by 6 bases and the J gene end by 2 bases; junction bases not matched to a gene: 9. Germline V lookup: CDR1 SEHNR, CDR2 FQNEAQ (reference sequence). The source of the PBMCs was around 9 ml of fresh peripheral blood. Concerning this clonotype itself: Its antigen remains unidentified.

Amplification of TCR beta CDR3 regions used RNA as the template. When the TCR CDR3 underwent first-round RT-PCR, the HTBI primer set was used. TCRdb reanalysed the multiplex PCR reads using MiXCR and keeps one entry per CDR3 protein. Among under 65,000 distinct CDR3 sequences listed, around 50% were seen once. The receptor was derived from a woman aged 60 to 75 with Graves' ophthalmopathy. The sequencing sample was made of blood. The genes are TRBV7-9 and TRBJ2-3; 12 nucleotides align to TRBD2. This CDR3 reads CASSSRTSGAYTDTQYF. The DNA for the CDR3 is TGTGCCAGCAGTTCAAGGACTAGCGGGGCCTACACAGATACGCAGTATTTT.